Presented here are 18 T cell receptor beta chains from one specimen sequenced in a study of beta chain features in type 1 diabetes. Study-wide findings and caveats: Shortening of TCRB CDR3s, moderate but significant, appeared in all four CD4+ subsets of Type 1 diabetes patients.

Antigens for these TCRs are unknown. The study reverse transcribed the entire isolated RNA, so it sequenced expressed TCRB transcripts. Profiled with immunoSEQ multiplex PCR; TCRdb holds only in-frame clones, not every one. The table records approximately 270,000 clones, approximately 14% of them present only once. The sample consisted of naive CD4+ T cells from blood. All receptors derive from a man aged 25 to 40 with type 1 diabetes.

This chain connects TRBV6-1 to TRBJ1-5; TRBD1 aligns across 8 bases. The CDR3 is 14 amino acids. Trimming removed 6 bases from V and 3 bases from J; junction bases left unmatched: 4. Germline CDR1 reads MNHNS; CDR2 reads SASEGT. DNA for the CDR3: TGTGCCAGCAGGACGGACAGGGCCAATCAGCCCCAGCATTTT. It specifies CASRTDRANQPQHF.

This clone has more than one count but fewer than ten. The chain uses TRBV19 and TRBJ1-2; TRBD1 might be the D (5 bases). Trimming removed 7 bases at V and 1 base at J, with 13 bases between. The CDR3 consists of 14 residues. Germline CDR1 LNHDA, CDR2 SQIVND (reference sequence). CDR3: CASTASQGNYGYTF. The CDR3 bases are TGTGCCAGTACCGCGTCGCAGGGTAACTATGGCTACACCTTC.

CDR3 in DNA: TGCGCCAGCAGCTTGGAAGGGACAGCCTATGGCTACACCTTC. Its protein product is CASSLEGTAYGYTF. The chain combines TRBV5-1 with TRBJ1-2; the match to TRBD1 covers 7 bases. Germline assignment: CDR1 SGHRS and CDR2 YFSETQ. CDR3 length equals 14 residues. With V trimmed by 0 bases and J by 4 bases, 3 bases remained unmatched.

The sample holds a few counts of this clone. V and J are TRBV18 and TRBJ2-2, with D hard to call. Trimming shortened V by 5 bases and J by 5 bases, and 9 bases separated the two germline ends. The CDR3 is 13 residues long. The V gene's germline CDR1 is KGHSH and CDR2 LQKENI. CDR3 sequence reads: CASSNSRTGELFF. CDR3 bases: TGTGCCAGCTCAAACAGTCGGACCGGGGAGCTGTTTTTT.

J is TRBJ2-1 and V is TRBV19; 14 nucleotides line up with TRBD2. Germline CDR1 is LNHDA and CDR2 is SQIVND (reference sequence). The CDR3 sequence is 15 residues long. The ends lost 1 base at V and 9 bases at J; junction bases unmatched: 2. This chain's CDR3 is CASSIGGLAGGEQFF. The CDR3 nucleotides read TGTGCCAGTAGTATAGGAGGACTAGCGGGAGGTGAGCAGTTCTTC.

This chain links TRBV6-6 with TRBJ1-1; tentative D call: TRBD1 (6 bases). Trimming cost V 7 bases and J 0 bases, with 12 bases left between them. CDR1 is MNHNY, CDR2 SVGAGI, per germline (reference sequence). The CDR3 is made up of 14 amino acids. The CDR3 region is CASNRQVLNTEAFF. The DNA for the CDR3 is TGTGCCAGCAATCGACAGGTTCTGAACACTGAAGCTTTCTTT.

The table lists this clone with many counts. This sequence joins TRBV29-1 and TRBJ2-7, with 8 bases fitting TRBD1. Per the germline V gene, CDR1 is SQVTM and CDR2 is ANQGSEA. V shed 6 bases and J 4 bases; nucleotides not matched to a gene: 8. This CDR3 contains 13 residues. The CDR3 region has the DNA TGCAGCGTGTTAGGGGACAGGCGTTACGAGCAGTACTTC. Protein: CSVLGDRRYEQYF.

This clone has more than one count but fewer than ten. V gene TRBV9 combines with J gene TRBJ1-3, with TRBD1 as a possible D gene (6 bases). The V end lost 2 bases, the J end lost 0 bases, and 15 bases lay between the germline ends. The CDR3 has 17 amino acids. The V gene's germline CDR1 is SGDLS and CDR2 YYNGEE. The CDR3 DNA is TGTGCCAGCAGCGTCACAGGGACACTGAGCTCTGGAAACACCATATATTTT. It yields the protein CASSVTGTLSSGNTIYF.

The CDR3 region has the DNA TGTGCCAGCAGCCAACCGGGACAGGGTAACTATGGCTACACCTTC. Its protein is CASSQPGQGNYGYTF. This chain links TRBV5-4 with TRBJ1-2; 9 positions match TRBD1. V lost 4 bases to trimming and J lost 1 base; unmatched junction nucleotides: 5. The CDR3 length is 15 residues. Germline loops: CDR1 SGHNT, CDR2 YYREEE (reference sequence).

The rearrangement uses TRBV29-1 and TRBJ1-1; perhaps TRBD1 as D (6 bases). CDR1 is SQVTM and CDR2 is ANQGSEA in the germline V gene. V was pared by 5 bases and J by 2 bases, with 9 bases between. This CDR3 comprises 12 residues. This CDR3 reads CSVSQGNTEAFF. The CDR3 nucleotides are TGCAGCGTTTCACAGGGAAACACTGAAGCTTTCTTT.

For this clone: This specimen includes other DNA sequences encoding the same CDR3. The chain couples TRBV5-6 to TRBJ2-3; D may be TRBD1 (6 bases). Germline assignment: CDR1 SGHDT and CDR2 YYEEEE. The ends were cut back, 4 bases at V and 2 bases at J, with 11 bases in the middle. The CDR3 length is 14 residues. The CDR3 DNA reads TGTGCCAGCAGCCTTGACAGGCACACAGATACGCAGTATTTT. This codes for CASSLDRHTDTQYF.

CDR3 DNA: TGTGCCACCAGCCCCAACAGGGTGGCCACTGAAGCTTTCTTT. As protein: CATSPNRVATEAFF. The V and J genes are TRBV15 and TRBJ1-1; the D gene is possibly TRBD1 (6 bases). CDR3 length equals 14 residues. Per the germline V gene, CDR1 is LNHNV and CDR2 is YYDKDF (reference sequence). V lost 5 bases, J lost 4 bases, and 14 bases lay in between.

This clone came up a few times. The rearrangement joins TRBV9 to TRBJ2-1; D remains ambiguous. The CDR3 is 13 amino acids. From germline, CDR1 is SGDLS and CDR2 YYNGEE. Trimming removed 3 bases at V and 7 bases at J, with 11 bases between. The CDR3 DNA reads as TGTGCCAGCAGCGCCTTTTCCGGTAATGAGCAGTTCTTC. This sequence encodes CASSAFSGNEQFF.

The DNA for the CDR3 is TGTGCCAGCAGTGAAGAAAGGGAGGATACGCAGTATTTT. Amino acid sequence: CASSEEREDTQYF. The rearrangement links TRBV6-1 to TRBJ2-3, with a tentative D call TRBD2 (5 bases). Per the germline V gene, CDR1 is MNHNS and CDR2 is SASEGT. V was clipped by 1 base and J by 6 bases, with 8 bases between them. This CDR3 spans 13 amino acids.

This clone has a handful of counts. V usage is TRBV28 and J usage is TRBJ2-7; 10 nucleotides align to TRBD2. J was trimmed by 2 bases and V by 5 bases; bases with no gene match: 3. The CDR3 covers 14 residues. Per the germline V gene, CDR1 is MDHEN and CDR2 is SYDVKM. The CDR3 DNA reads as TGTGCCAGCAGTATGAGCGGGAGGGCCTACGAGCAGTACTTC. This translates into CASSMSGRAYEQYF.

This clone was observed a few times. The CDR3 sequence: CASKRSQTYEQYF. The CDR3 coding sequence is TGTGCCAGCAAAAGATCACAAACCTACGAGCAGTACTTC. The chain is built from TRBV2 and TRBJ2-7; D ambiguous. The length of the CDR3 is 13 residues. The V end was cut by 7 bases, the J end by 2 bases, with 12 bases between. Germline CDR1 SNHLY, CDR2 FYNNEI.

This clone showed up just a few times. The J gene is TRBJ1-1, the V gene TRBV19; D call uncertain. V was clipped by 4 bases and J by 0 bases, with 6 bases between them. The CDR3 is 13 amino acids. From germline, CDR1 is LNHDA and CDR2 SQIVND (reference sequence). CDR3 coding DNA: TGTGCCAGTAGTACCGGGATGAACACTGAAGCTTTCTTT. It translates to CASSTGMNTEAFF.

There are a few counts of this clone. The chain couples TRBV5-1 to TRBJ2-3; 7 nucleotides agree with TRBD1. There are 14 residues in the CDR3. Germline V gene data show CDR1 as SGHRS and CDR2 as YFSETQ. The trim removed 3 bases at V and 4 bases at J, leaving 5 bases unmatched. CDR3 residues: CASSSTGASDTQYF. The CDR3 coding sequence is TGCGCCAGCAGCTCTACAGGGGCGTCAGATACGCAGTATTTT. The entire variable domain, with the rest obtained from reference TRBV5-1 and TRBJ2-3, is as follows: KAGVTQTPRYLIKTRGQQVTLSCSPISGHRSVSWYQQTPGQGLQFLFEYFSETQRNKGNFPGRFSGRQFSNSRSEMNVSTLELGDSALYLCASSSTGASDTQYFGPGTRLTVL.